There are many counts of the clone carrying this TCR beta chain. Its target is not known. Each cDNA held unique molecular identifiers, and template switching gave it a universal primer site. MiXCR, run by TCRdb on the 5' RACE reads, gives a single entry per CDR3 protein. The repertoire holds around 100,000 distinct CDR3 sequences, with just under 6% as singletons. The data were obtained in a study of identical twins. Study-level results: Conclusions came from cross-sectional statistical analysis, not from following the same donors. Cord blood beta clonotypes that were abundant carried fewer insertions, and memory repertoires showed no such trend. Within monozygotic twins, out-of-frame TCR alpha sharing was underestimated by the models.

The source is a woman aged 50 to 60 in good health. The sample was memory T cells sorted from blood.

The CDR3 coding sequence is TGTGCCAGCAGCTTAGTAACAGCTAATGAAAAACTGTTTTTT. It translates to CASSLVTANEKLFF. The genes are TRBV7-8 and TRBJ1-4; D gene ambiguous. V lost 1 base and J lost 3, with 6 bases in between. The CDR3 length is 14 residues. Germline CDR1 is SGHVS and CDR2 is FQNEAQ.